The 2 T cell receptor beta chains below all came from one sample that was sequenced in a study of blood T cell repertoires in COVID-19. Profiled with immunoSEQ multiplex PCR; TCRdb holds only in-frame clones, not every one. The sample shows some 120,000 clones, 90% to 95% of them seen only once. Material: peripheral blood. The receptors derive from a man aged 50 or older with COVID-19, enrolled during active disease.

The chain couples TRBV28 to TRBJ1-2, with TRBD1 matching over 7 bases. The CDR3 totals 13 residues. Looked up from germline, CDR1 is MDHEN and CDR2 is SYDVKM. The J segment lost 7 bases and the V segment lost 10 bases, leaving 12 bases of the junction unmatched. The CDR3: CAITPQGGGGYTF. CDR3 DNA sequence: TGTGCCATCACCCCCCAGGGGGGCGGTGGCTACACCTTC.

This rearrangement joins TRBV18 to TRBJ2-7, with a possible D match to TRBD1 (6 bases). Germline V CDR1 and CDR2: KGHSH, LQKENI. This CDR3 has 13 amino acids. Trimming pared 3 bases from V and 5 bases from J, leaving 11 bases between. CDR3 in amino acids: CASSPPGADEQYV. Written as DNA, the CDR3 is TGTGCCAGCTCACCCCCAGGGGCAGACGAGCAGTACGTC.